This T cell receptor beta chain derives from a study of cytomegalovirus exposure and HLA in healthy donors. The wider study: Approximately 80 million unique TCRs from HLA-typed donors were held in an early data release.

Study results and limitations: When the data were analyzed later, several of the most significant clusters appeared to be linked to common viral pathogens.

In nominal health when sampled, donors likely had unrecorded immune exposures nonetheless. Germline V CDR1 and CDR2: SGHAT, FQNNGV. V was cut by 1 base and J by 1 base, with 10 bases left in between. The CDR3 is 15 amino acids. For this clone: Antigen: not known.

The PCR employed 60 Vbeta primers together with 13 Jbeta primers. Clones were read by immunoSEQ multiplex PCR, and TCRdb kept only the in-frame ones, dropping some. Among about 130,000 clones listed, around 77% were seen once. This clonotype originated in a man aged 45-65 years in good health and CMV-seronegative. This chain uses TRBV11-2 with TRBJ1-1, with D uncertain. Sequencing was carried out using PBMCs. The CDR3 bases are TGTGCCAGCAGCTTAGCACCACTCCAGAACACTGAAGCTTTCTTT. It yields the protein CASSLAPLQNTEAFF.